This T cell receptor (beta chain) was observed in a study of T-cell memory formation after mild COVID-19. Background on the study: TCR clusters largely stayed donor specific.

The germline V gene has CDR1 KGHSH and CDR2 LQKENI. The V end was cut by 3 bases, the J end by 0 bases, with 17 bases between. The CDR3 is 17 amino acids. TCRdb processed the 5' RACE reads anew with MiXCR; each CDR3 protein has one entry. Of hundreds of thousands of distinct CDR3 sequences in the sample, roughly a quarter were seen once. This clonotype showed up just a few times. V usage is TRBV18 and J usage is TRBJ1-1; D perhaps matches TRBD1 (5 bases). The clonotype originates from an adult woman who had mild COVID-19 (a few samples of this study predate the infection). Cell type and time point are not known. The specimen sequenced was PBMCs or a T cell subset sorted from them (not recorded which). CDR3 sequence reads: CASSPTAGGGMNTEAFF. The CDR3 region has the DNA TGTGCCAGCTCACCCACCGCCGGTGGGGGGATGAACACTGAAGCTTTCTTT.